This TCR beta chain was identified during a study of shared clonotypes between healthy human individuals. Study-wide points: Naive subsets, compared against memory subsets, generally had larger estimated richness values. Only a few donors were included, so the genetic and exposure-history diversity represented was limited.

Partitioning of CD4+ cells yielded a CD45RA+ naive subset and a CD45RA-negative memory subset. The table came from immunoSEQ multiplex PCR; TCRdb's copy has only in-frame clones and leaves some out. The data contain millions of clones, approximately 95% of them singletons. Remarks on this clone: The antigen is undetermined.

Sequencing input: naive CD4+ T cells from PBMCs. The subset denotes: CD45RA+ positively selected. The source of this sequence is a man younger than 35 in good health. Some clones in this sample may be carry-over from other donors' samples.

The CDR3 DNA reads as TGTGCCAGCAGCTTATTCGGGGCCAACGTCCTGACTTTC. Its translation: CASSLFGANVLTF. The chain joins TRBV7-2 to TRBJ2-6, with D uncertain. The V gene's germline CDR1 is SGHTA and CDR2 FQGNSA. V dropped 2 bases and J dropped 4 bases, with 3 bases sitting between them. The CDR3 loop spans 13 amino acids.